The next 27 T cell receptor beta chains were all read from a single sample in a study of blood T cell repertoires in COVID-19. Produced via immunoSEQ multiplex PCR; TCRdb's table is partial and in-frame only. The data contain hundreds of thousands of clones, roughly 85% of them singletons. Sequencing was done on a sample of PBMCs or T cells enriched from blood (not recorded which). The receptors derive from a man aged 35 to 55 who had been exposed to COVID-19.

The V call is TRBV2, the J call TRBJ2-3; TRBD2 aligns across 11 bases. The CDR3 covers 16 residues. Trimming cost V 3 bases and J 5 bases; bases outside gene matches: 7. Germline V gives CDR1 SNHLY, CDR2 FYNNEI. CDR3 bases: TGTGCCAGCAGTGATGGGACTAGCGGAAGGGGAGATACGCAGTATTTT. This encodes CASSDGTSGRGDTQYF.

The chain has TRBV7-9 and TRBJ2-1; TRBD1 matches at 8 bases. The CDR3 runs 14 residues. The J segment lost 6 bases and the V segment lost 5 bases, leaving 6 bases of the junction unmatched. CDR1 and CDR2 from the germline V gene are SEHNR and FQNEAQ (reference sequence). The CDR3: CASSHNGQGNEQFF. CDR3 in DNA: TGTGCCAGCAGCCATAACGGACAGGGCAATGAGCAGTTCTTC.

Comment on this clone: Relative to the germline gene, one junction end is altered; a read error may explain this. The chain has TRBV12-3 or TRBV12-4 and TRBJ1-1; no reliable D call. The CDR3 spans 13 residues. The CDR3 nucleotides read TGTGCCAGCAGTTTGATCAGAAACAATGAAGCTTTCTTT. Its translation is CASSLIRNNEAFF.

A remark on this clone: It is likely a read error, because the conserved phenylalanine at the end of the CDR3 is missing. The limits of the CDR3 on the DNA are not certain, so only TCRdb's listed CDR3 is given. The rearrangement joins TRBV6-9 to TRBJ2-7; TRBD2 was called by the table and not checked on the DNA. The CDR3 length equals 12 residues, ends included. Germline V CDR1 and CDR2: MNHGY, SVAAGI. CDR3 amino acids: CASSWASEALNL.

The CDR3 region is CASEEAGSRISQFF. Written as DNA, the CDR3 is TGTGCCAGCGAAGAAGCGGGATCTCGAATTTCCCAGTTCTTC. The chain links TRBV3-1 (or the pseudogene TRBV3-2) to TRBJ2-1; 7 nucleotides match TRBD2. CDR1 and CDR2 from the germline V gene are LGHDT and YNNKEL (reference sequence). The V and J ends lost 8 bases and 13 bases, in that order; junction bases with no gene match: 17. The CDR3 sequence is 14 residues long.

As DNA, the CDR3 is TGTGCCAGCAGCCATGCGACGACTTCTGGGGCCAACGTCCTGACTTTC. It specifies CASSHATTSGANVLTF. The chain carries TRBV4-2 and TRBJ2-6; D is undetermined. Germline-derived CDR1 and CDR2 are LGHNA and YNFKEQ. Between the trimmed V and J ends, which lost 3 bases and 1 base, there was a span of 10 bases. This CDR3 region has 16 residues.

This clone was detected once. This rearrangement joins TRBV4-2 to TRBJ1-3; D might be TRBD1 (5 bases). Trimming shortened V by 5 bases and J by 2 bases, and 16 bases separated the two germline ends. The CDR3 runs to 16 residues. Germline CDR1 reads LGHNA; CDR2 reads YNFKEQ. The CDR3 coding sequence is TGTGCCAGCAGCAACATGGGGGGGATCGCTGGAAACACCATATATTTT. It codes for CASSNMGGIAGNTIYF.

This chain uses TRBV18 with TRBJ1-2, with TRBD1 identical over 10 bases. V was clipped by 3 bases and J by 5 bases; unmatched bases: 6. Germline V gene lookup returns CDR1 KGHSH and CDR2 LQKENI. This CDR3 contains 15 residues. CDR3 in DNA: TGTGCCAGCTCACCCGGGACAGGGGTTCGGTATGGCTACACCTTC. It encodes CASSPGTGVRYGYTF. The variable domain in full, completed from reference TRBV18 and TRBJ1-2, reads NAGVMQNPRHLVRRRGQEARLRCSPMKGHSHVYWYRQLPEEGLKFMVYLQKENIIDESGMPKERFSAEFPKEGPSILRIQQVVRGDSAAYFCASSPGTGVRYGYTFGSGTRLTVV.

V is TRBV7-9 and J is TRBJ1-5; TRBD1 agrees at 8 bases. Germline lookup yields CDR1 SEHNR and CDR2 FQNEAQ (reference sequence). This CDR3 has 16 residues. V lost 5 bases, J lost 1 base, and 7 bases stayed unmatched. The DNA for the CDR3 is TGTGCCAGCAGCCCAGGGGGCGGTGGGAGCAATCAGCCCCAGCATTTT. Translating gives CASSPGGGGSNQPQHF.

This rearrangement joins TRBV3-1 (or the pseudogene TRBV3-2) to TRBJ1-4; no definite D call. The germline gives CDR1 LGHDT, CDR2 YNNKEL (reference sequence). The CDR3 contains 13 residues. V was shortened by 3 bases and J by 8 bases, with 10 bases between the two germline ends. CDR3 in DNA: TGTGCCAGCAGCCAGAACTCCGGGGAAAAACTGTTTTTT. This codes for CASSQNSGEKLFF.

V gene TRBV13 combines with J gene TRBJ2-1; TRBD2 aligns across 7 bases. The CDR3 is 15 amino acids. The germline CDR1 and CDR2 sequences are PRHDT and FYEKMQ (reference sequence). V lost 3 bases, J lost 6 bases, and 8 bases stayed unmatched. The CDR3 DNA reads TGTGCCAGCAGCTTTGGCGCTAGCGGAGGCAATGAGCAGTTCTTC. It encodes CASSFGASGGNEQFF.

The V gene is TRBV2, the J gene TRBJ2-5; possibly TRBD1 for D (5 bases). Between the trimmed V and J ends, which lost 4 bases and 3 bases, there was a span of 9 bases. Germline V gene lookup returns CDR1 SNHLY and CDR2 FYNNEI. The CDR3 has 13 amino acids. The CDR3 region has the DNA TGTGCCAGCAGTGGAGGCAGGGAAGAGACCCAGTACTTC. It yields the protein CASSGGREETQYF.

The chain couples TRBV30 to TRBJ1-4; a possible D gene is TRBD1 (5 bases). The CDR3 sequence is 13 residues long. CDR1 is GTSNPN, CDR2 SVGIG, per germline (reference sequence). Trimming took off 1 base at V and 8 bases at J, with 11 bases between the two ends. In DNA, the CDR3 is TGTGCCTGGAGTGGACAGCCAGGAGAAAAACTGTTTTTT. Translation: CAWSGQPGEKLFF.

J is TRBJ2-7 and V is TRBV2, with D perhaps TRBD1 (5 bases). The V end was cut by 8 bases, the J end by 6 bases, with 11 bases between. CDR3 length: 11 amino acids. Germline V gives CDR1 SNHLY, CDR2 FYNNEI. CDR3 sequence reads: CASRIGVEQYF. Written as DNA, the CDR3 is TGTGCCAGCCGTATAGGGGTCGAGCAGTACTTC.

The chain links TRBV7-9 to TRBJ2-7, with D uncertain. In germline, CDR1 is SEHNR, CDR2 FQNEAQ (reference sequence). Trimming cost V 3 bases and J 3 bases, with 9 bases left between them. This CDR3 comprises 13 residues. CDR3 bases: TGTGCCAGCAGCTTTTTTTCCGGCTACGAGCAGTACTTC. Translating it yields CASSFFSGYEQYF.

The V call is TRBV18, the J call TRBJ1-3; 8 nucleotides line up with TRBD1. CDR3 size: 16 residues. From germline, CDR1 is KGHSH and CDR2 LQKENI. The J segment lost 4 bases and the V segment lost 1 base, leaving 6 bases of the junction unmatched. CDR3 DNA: TGTGCCAGCTCACCACAAGGACAGGGTTCGGGAAACACCATATATTTT. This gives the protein CASSPQGQGSGNTIYF.

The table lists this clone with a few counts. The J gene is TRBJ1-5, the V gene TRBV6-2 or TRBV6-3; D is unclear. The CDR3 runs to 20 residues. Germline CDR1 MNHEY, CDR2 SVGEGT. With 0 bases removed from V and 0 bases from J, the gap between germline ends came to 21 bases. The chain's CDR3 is CASSYSIFPREQYSNQPQHF. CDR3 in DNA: TGTGCCAGCAGTTACTCGATTTTCCCACGCGAGCAATATAGCAATCAGCCCCAGCATTTT.

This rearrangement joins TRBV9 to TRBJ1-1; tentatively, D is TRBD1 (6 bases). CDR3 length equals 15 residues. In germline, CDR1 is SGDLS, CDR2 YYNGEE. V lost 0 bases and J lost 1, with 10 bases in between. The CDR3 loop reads CASSVGTVRNTEAFF. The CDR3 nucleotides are TGTGCCAGCAGCGTAGGGACAGTCCGGAACACTGAAGCTTTCTTT.

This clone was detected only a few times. As DNA, the CDR3 is TGTGCCTGGACCCCCGGGGCGGGAGGGCCGGACGTGCAGTTCTTC. The encoded protein is CAWTPGAGGPDVQFF. J is TRBJ2-1 and V is TRBV30; TRBD2 aligns across 9 bases. With V trimmed by 4 bases and J by 12 bases, 16 bases remained unmatched. The CDR3 loop spans 15 amino acids. In germline, CDR1 is GTSNPN, CDR2 SVGIG (reference sequence).

The CDR3 region is CASSSTGLTHGYTF. The CDR3 nucleotides read TGTGCCAGCTCATCGACAGGGCTAACCCACGGCTACACCTTC. The chain links TRBV18 to TRBJ1-2, with 7 bases matching TRBD1. Trimming cost V 5 bases and J 8 bases; bases outside gene matches: 11. CDR3 length: 14 amino acids. Looked up from germline, CDR1 is KGHSH and CDR2 is LQKENI. Combining the CDR3 with reference TRBV18 and TRBJ1-2 gives the whole variable domain NAGVMQNPRHLVRRRGQEARLRCSPMKGHSHVYWYRQLPEEGLKFMVYLQKENIIDESGMPKERFSAEFPKEGPSILRIQQVVRGDSAAYFCASSSTGLTHGYTFGSGTRLTVV.

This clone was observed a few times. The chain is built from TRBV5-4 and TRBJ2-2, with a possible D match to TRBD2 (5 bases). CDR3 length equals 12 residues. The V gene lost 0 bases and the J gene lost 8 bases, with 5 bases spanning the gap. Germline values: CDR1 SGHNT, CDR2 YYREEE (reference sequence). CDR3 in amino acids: CASSLGGGELFF. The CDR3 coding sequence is TGTGCCAGCAGCTTGGGAGGGGGGGAGCTGTTTTTT.

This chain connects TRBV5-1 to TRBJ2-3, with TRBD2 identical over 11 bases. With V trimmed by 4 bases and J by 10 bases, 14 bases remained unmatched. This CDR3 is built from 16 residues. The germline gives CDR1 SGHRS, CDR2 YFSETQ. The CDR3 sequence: CASSEPTSGSTGPQYF. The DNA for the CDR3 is TGCGCCAGCAGCGAACCTACTAGCGGGAGTACGGGCCCGCAGTATTTT.

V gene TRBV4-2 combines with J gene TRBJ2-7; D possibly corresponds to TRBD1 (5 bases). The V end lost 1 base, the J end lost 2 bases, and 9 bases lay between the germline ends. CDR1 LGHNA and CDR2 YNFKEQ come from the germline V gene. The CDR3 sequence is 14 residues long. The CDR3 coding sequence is TGTGCCAGCAGCCAAGGGGGCTCTGCCTACGAGCAGTACTTC. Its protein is CASSQGGSAYEQYF.

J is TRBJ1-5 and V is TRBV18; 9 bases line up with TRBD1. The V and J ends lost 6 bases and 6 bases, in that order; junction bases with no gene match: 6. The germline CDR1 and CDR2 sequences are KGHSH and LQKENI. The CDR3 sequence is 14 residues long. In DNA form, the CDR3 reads TGTGCCAGCTCCGTACAGGGGGCTAGTCAGCCCCAGCATTTT. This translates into CASSVQGASQPQHF.

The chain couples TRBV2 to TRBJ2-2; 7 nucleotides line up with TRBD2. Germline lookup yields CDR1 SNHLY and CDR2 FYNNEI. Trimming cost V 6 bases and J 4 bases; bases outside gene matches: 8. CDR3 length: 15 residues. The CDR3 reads CASSPRTSPTGELFF. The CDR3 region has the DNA TGTGCCAGCAGCCCCAGGACTAGTCCCACCGGGGAGCTGTTTTTT.

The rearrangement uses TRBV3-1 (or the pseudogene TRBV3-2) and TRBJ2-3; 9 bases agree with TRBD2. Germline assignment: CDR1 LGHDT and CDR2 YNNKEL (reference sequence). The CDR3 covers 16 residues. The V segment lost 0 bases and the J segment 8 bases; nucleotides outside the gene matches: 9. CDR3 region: CASSQDHSGSKGTQYF. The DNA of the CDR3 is TGTGCCAGCAGCCAAGACCATAGCGGGAGCAAGGGTACGCAGTATTTT.

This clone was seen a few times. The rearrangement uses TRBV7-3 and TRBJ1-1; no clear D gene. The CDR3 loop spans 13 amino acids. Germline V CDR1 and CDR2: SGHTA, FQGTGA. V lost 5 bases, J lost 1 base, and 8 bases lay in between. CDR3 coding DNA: TGTGCCAGCAGCACAACAAGGAACACTGAAGCTTTCTTT. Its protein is CASSTTRNTEAFF.